The clone carrying this T cell receptor beta chain was seen more than once but under ten times. What it binds is not known. TCRdb ran MiXCR on the RT-PCR reads and lists one entry per CDR3 protein. The table includes around 160,000 distinct CDR3 sequences, 9.5% to 13% detected once. This specimen belongs to a study of response to subunit inactivated influenza vaccine. Study-wide findings and caveats: Few additional T cells are recruited per seasonal influenza vaccination, authors suggested.

Germline lookup yields CDR1 MDHEN and CDR2 SYDVKM. Trimming took 3 bases from V and 0 from J, leaving 15 bases between them. The CDR3 sequence is 18 residues long. The sequence was collected from a man aged 45-60 years who received an inactivated influenza vaccine. V and J are TRBV28 and TRBJ2-6; D perhaps matches TRBD2 (6 bases). Sequenced material: non-naive T cells sorted from PBMCs, taken more than 35 days after vaccination. The DNA for the CDR3 is TGTGCCAGCAGTTTGGGGGGTCCCCCGGGCTCTGGGGCCAACGTCCTGACTTTC. Protein sequence: CASSLGGPPGSGANVLTF. Filled out from reference TRBV28 and TRBJ2-6, the complete variable domain reads DVKVTQSSRYLVKRTGEKVFLECVQDMDHENMFWYRQDPGLGLRLIYFSYDVKMKEKGDIPEGYSVSREKKERFSLILESASTNQTSMYLCASSLGGPPGSGANVLTFGAGSRLTVL.